The clone carrying this TCR beta chain has a count of ten or more. This sample was included in a study of metastatic and nonmetastatic thyroid tumors. For the study at large: Across blood and tumor or nodule tissue, repertoires from malignant and benign thyroid patients were compared with one another.

Trimming pared 3 bases from V and 7 bases from J, leaving 17 bases between. CDR1 and CDR2 from the germline V gene are SGHRS and YFSETQ. The CDR3 is made up of 15 amino acids. Each patient went into thyroid surgery without having received any treatment. Original handling: A classifier of distant metastasis in papillary thyroid cancer was built from CDR3 differences (across clinicopathological groups). TCRdb used MiXCR to call clones anew from the PCR reads. None of the V and J calls come from the authors' own analysis; TCRdb made them. The sample has a few thousand clones; around a sixth are singletons.

The sample comprised adjacent normal tissue. This sequence was found in a female donor with papillary thyroid cancer or a benign thyroid nodule (not recorded which). Some clones in this sample may be carry-over from other donors' samples. The rearrangement links TRBV5-1 to TRBJ2-1; D may be TRBD2 (8 bases). CDR3 nucleotides: TGCGCCAGCAGCTGGGACAGACGCGGGGGGAATGAGCAGTTCTTC. Amino acids: CASSWDRRGGNEQFF.